Below, 10 T cell receptor beta chains from the same sample are listed, as sequenced in a study of T cell repertoires in aging, cancer and after chemotherapy. Amplification of TCR beta used genomic DNA extracted from peripheral blood. Rearranged V-D-J TRB sequences were amplified with a mixed TRB-A/B primer pool. Each CDR3 protein is one row after TCRdb ran MiXCR on the multiplex PCR reads. The sample yields more than 9,500 distinct CDR3 sequences, approximately 40% seen once. Sequencing was performed on blood. Every receptor here comes from a human donor in good health.

The V call is TRBV6-1, the J call TRBJ2-5; 9 nucleotides align to TRBD2. J lost 4 bases, V lost 5 bases, and 11 bases had no gene match. The length of the CDR3 is 16 residues. Germline V CDR1 and CDR2: MNHNS, SASEGT. The CDR3 DNA sequence: TGTGCCAGCAGTCCTCTGGCGGGAGGGAATGTAGAGACCCAGTACTTC. Protein: CASSPLAGGNVETQYF.

Relative to its sample, this clonotype is large (0.1 to 1%). The J gene is TRBJ2-5, the V gene TRBV29-1, with unresolved D. Trimming cost V 4 bases and J 5 bases, with 5 bases left between them. CDR1 SQVTM and CDR2 ANQGSEA come from the germline V gene. The CDR3 has 10 amino acids. CDR3 sequence: CSVGDETQYF. CDR3 in DNA: TGCAGCGTTGGGGATGAGACCCAGTACTTC.

The chain links TRBV7-9 to TRBJ2-5; 8 bases fit TRBD2. J lost 0 bases, V lost 5 bases, and 14 bases had no gene match. The length of the CDR3 is 18 residues. CDR1 is SEHNR, CDR2 FQNEAQ, per germline (reference sequence). CDR3 sequence reads: CASSPPLSTLADQETQYF. Written as DNA, the CDR3 is TGTGCCAGCAGCCCTCCCCTCTCGACACTAGCGGACCAAGAGACCCAGTACTTC.

This clonotype is medium-sized within its sample. The CDR3: CSAIGQAANQPQHF. The CDR3, as DNA: TGCAGCGCTATAGGACAGGCGGCCAATCAGCCCCAGCATTTT. V and J are TRBV29-1 and TRBJ1-5; the match to TRBD1 covers 7 bases. This CDR3 is 14 amino acids long. The V gene's germline CDR1 is SQVTM and CDR2 ANQGSEA. Trimming cost V 7 bases and J 3 bases; bases outside gene matches: 9.

The rearrangement joins TRBV6-5 to TRBJ2-3; 9 bases match TRBD1. V dropped 6 bases and J dropped 7; count of bases not matched to a gene: 8. Germline-derived CDR1 and CDR2 are MNHEY and SVGAGI. This CDR3 has 14 amino acids. This CDR3 is CASSQGQGINTQYF. In nucleotides, the CDR3 is TGTGCCAGCAGCCAAGGACAGGGGATCAATACGCAGTATTTT.

The CDR3 is CASSLLAGTEAFF. In nucleotides, the CDR3 is TGTGCCAGCAGTTTATTGGCAGGCACTGAAGCTTTCTTT. J is TRBJ1-1 and V is TRBV27; D unresolved. V shed 1 base and J shed 4 bases, with 7 bases lying between them. Germline V CDR1 and CDR2: MNHEY, SMNVEV (reference sequence). The CDR3 covers 13 residues.

This clonotype was detected a few times. The rearrangement uses TRBV6-1 and TRBJ2-7; tentatively, D is TRBD1 (5 bases). CDR3 length: 12 residues. V lost 7 bases and J lost 3, with 10 bases in between. Germline V gives CDR1 MNHNS, CDR2 SASEGT. This CDR3 is CASKTDIYEQYF. The CDR3, as DNA: TGTGCCAGCAAGACAGATATCTACGAGCAGTACTTC.

Comment on this clonotype: This sequence may be a read error, since a much larger clone differs from it by one base. The J gene is TRBJ2-3, the V gene TRBV11-1; D call uncertain. The V gene's germline CDR1 is SGHAT and CDR2 FQDESV (reference sequence). This CDR3 is built from 15 residues. The CDR3 nucleotides read TGTGCCAGAAGCTTAGAATTAGGTCGCACAGATACGCAGTATTTT. Translation: CARSLELGRTDTQYF.

With regard to this clonotype: This may come from a read error, since a much larger clone is one base off. The chain carries TRBV29-1 and TRBJ2-1, with D perhaps TRBD2 (5 bases). The CDR3 is made up of 15 amino acids. Germline assignment: CDR1 SQVTM and CDR2 ANQGSEA. V was clipped by 4 bases and J by 6 bases, with 19 bases between them. The CDR3 DNA follows: TGCAGCGTTGTATACAAAGAGGGAGAAATCAATGAGCAGTTCTTC. Its translation: CSVVYKEGEINEQFF.

The chain carries TRBV27 and TRBJ1-6, with 9 bases aligning to TRBD1. The junction had 4 bases not matched to a gene; V was cut back by 5 bases and J by 8 bases. There are 14 residues in the CDR3. Looked up from germline, CDR1 is MNHEY and CDR2 is SMNVEV (reference sequence). The CDR3 here is CASSPDRGYSPLHF. CDR3 DNA sequence: TGTGCCAGCAGTCCGGACAGGGGCTATTCACCCCTCCACTTT.